The 27 T cell receptor beta chains below were found in one sample sequenced in a study of T cells in Graves' hyperthyroidism and ophthalmopathy. RNA transcripts provided the source from which TCR beta CDR3 regions were amplified. Researchers ran a first-round RT-PCR on the TCR CDR3 using the HTBI primer set. TCRdb re-derived calls from the multiplex PCR reads in MiXCR, one entry per CDR3 protein. The data hold 35,000 to 40,000 distinct CDR3 sequences, with 49% observed a single time. Material: blood. These receptors originate from a woman in her fifties or sixties with Graves' hyperthyroidism that later progressed to Graves' ophthalmopathy.

This clonotype was counted at least ten times. Compared with germline, one end of the junction differs, possibly owing to a read error. This rearrangement joins TRBV20-1 to TRBJ2-7; tentative D call: TRBD2 (6 bases). This CDR3 is built from 12 residues. CDR1 and CDR2 (germline): DFQATT, SNEGSKA (reference sequence). DNA for the CDR3: TGCAGTGCTAGGGGCGGTAGCGGTCCCCCCCTCTTC. Its protein is CSARGGSGPPLF.

This clonotype was detected ten times or more. The chain uses TRBV27 and TRBJ1-4, with a weak D call TRBD1 (6 bases). CDR3 length equals 15 residues. The V gene's germline CDR1 is MNHEY and CDR2 SMNVEV (reference sequence). V dropped 2 bases and J dropped 7 bases, with 14 bases sitting between them. CDR3 protein: CASSLKTGPIEKLFF. The CDR3 DNA follows: TGTGCCAGCAGTTTAAAAACAGGGCCCATTGAAAAACTGTTTTTT. The full variable domain, rest sourced from reference TRBV27 and TRBJ1-4, is EAQVTQNPRYLITVTGKKLTVTCSQNMNHEYMSWYRQDPGLGLRQIYYSMNVEVTDKGDVPEGYKVSRKEKRNFPLILESPSPNQTSLYFCASSLKTGPIEKLFFGSGTQLSVL.

By its share, this clonotype is medium-sized. The chain recombines TRBV2 with TRBJ2-7; D perhaps matches TRBD2 (5 bases). The CDR3 runs to 11 residues. V gave up 3 bases and J gave up 9 bases, with 9 bases separating them. Germline V gene lookup returns CDR1 SNHLY and CDR2 FYNNEI. CDR3 bases: TGTGCCAGCAGTGATGAGGGCTTGCAGTACTTC. Amino acid sequence: CASSDEGLQYF.

This sequence joins TRBV28 and TRBJ2-1; a possible D gene is TRBD2 (6 bases). Germline CDR1 MDHEN, CDR2 SYDVKM. The CDR3 spans 16 residues. The V and J ends lost 3 bases and 5 bases respectively, with 17 bases between them. The CDR3 loop reads CASSFFLRGGNNEQFF. In DNA form, the CDR3 reads TGTGCCAGCAGTTTCTTTTTGAGGGGCGGGAACAATGAGCAGTTCTTC.

This clonotype showed up many times. The chain recombines TRBV5-1 with TRBJ2-1; a possible D gene is TRBD2 (5 bases). The CDR3 is 14 amino acids. The germline V gene has CDR1 SGHRS and CDR2 YFSETQ. Deletions cut 0 bases from V and 4 bases from J, with 8 bases between. CDR3 sequence reads: CASSLGGLYNEQFF. In nucleotides, the CDR3 is TGCGCCAGCAGCTTGGGAGGACTTTACAATGAGCAGTTCTTC.

The chain combines TRBV20-1 with TRBJ2-3; perhaps TRBD2 as D (5 bases). Trimming took off 2 bases at V and 2 bases at J, with 8 bases between the two ends. Germline-derived CDR1 and CDR2 are DFQATT and SNEGSKA (reference sequence). The CDR3 has 13 amino acids. The chain's CDR3 is CSARSGLTDTQYF. CDR3 in DNA: TGCAGTGCTAGATCCGGACTCACAGATACGCAGTATTTT.

Within the sample, this clonotype is medium-sized (0.01 to 0.1%). The chain uses TRBV7-9 and TRBJ2-7; 11 bases fit TRBD2. The CDR3 covers 16 residues. Germline V gene sequence: CDR1 SEHNR, CDR2 FQNEAQ (reference sequence). The ends lost 5 bases at V and 8 bases at J; junction bases unmatched: 14. For the CDR3, the DNA is TGTGCCAGCAGCCCCCCGATTAGCGGGAGGGCCATACAGCAGTACTTC. This gives the protein CASSPPISGRAIQQYF.

As concerns this clonotype: This clone may be a read error of a much larger clone one base away. The chain couples TRBV28 to TRBJ1-2; tentative D call: TRBD1 (5 bases). The CDR3 is 14 amino acids. Trimming cost V 1 base and J 8 bases, with 14 bases left between them. Germline V gene data show CDR1 as MDHEN and CDR2 as SYDVKM. This CDR3 reads CASSLLQGGKGYTF. The CDR3 DNA is TGTGCCAGCAGTTTATTGCAGGGAGGGAAGGGCTACACCTTC.

V gene TRBV4-1 combines with J gene TRBJ1-4, with D tentatively TRBD1 (6 bases). Germline V gives CDR1 MGHRA, CDR2 YSYEKL. V was cut by 1 base and J by 4 bases, with 10 bases left in between. The CDR3 has 15 residues. The DNA of the CDR3 is TGCGCCAGCAGCCAAGGGACAGCTTATAATGAAAAACTGTTTTTT. Its protein product is CASSQGTAYNEKLFF.

This clonotype was seen many times. The V gene is TRBV12-3 or TRBV12-4, the J gene TRBJ2-5, with D possibly matching TRBD1 (5 bases). V gave up 3 bases and J gave up 4 bases, with 9 bases separating them. The CDR3 consists of 13 residues. The CDR3 DNA reads as TGTGCCAGCAGTTTGGTTCAGGGAGAGACCCAGTACTTC. This codes for CASSLVQGETQYF.

There are many counts of this clonotype. The chain links TRBV5-1 to TRBJ2-4; no firm D call. Per the germline V gene, CDR1 is SGHRS and CDR2 is YFSETQ. The V gene lost 3 bases and the J gene lost 8 bases, with 21 bases spanning the gap. The CDR3 sequence is 16 residues long. This CDR3 is CASSSKNGPTPDIQYF. CDR3 nucleotide sequence: TGCGCCAGCAGCTCAAAAAATGGTCCCACACCGGACATTCAGTACTTC.

This clonotype was recorded many times. This chain joins TRBV2 and TRBJ2-2, with TRBD2 as a possible D gene (7 bases). The CDR3 totals 17 residues. V lost 0 bases to trimming and J lost 4 bases, with 15 bases between them. The germline V gene has CDR1 SNHLY and CDR2 FYNNEI. This CDR3 reads CASSEALWGGGTGELFF. As DNA, the CDR3 is TGTGCCAGCAGTGAAGCGCTTTGGGGGGGCGGCACCGGGGAGCTGTTTTTT. The full variable domain, completed using reference TRBV2 and TRBJ2-2, is EPEVTQTPSHQVTQMGQEVILRCVPISNHLYFYWYRQILGQKVEFLVSFYNNEISEKSEIFDDQFSVERPDGSNFTLKIRSTKLEDSAMYFCASSEALWGGGTGELFFGEGSRLTVL.

The chain employs TRBV20-1 and TRBJ2-7; TRBD2 matches 10 bases. After removal of 6 bases from V and 3 bases from J, the junction contained 14 bases not matched to a gene. The CDR3 loop spans 16 amino acids. Germline V CDR1 and CDR2: DFQATT, SNEGSKA (reference sequence). CDR3 DNA: TGCAGTGCCACGGGAAGCGGGAGGGCGCTTTACTACGAGCAGTACTTC. This gives the protein CSATGSGRALYYEQYF.

V and J are TRBV7-9 and TRBJ1-4; D unclear. The CDR3 runs to 17 residues. V was pared by 5 bases and J by 3 bases, with 19 bases between. Germline V gives CDR1 SEHNR, CDR2 FQNEAQ (reference sequence). The CDR3, as DNA: TGTGCCAGCAGCCTACAACCCGGGAATGAAGCTAATGAAAAACTGTTTTTT. It encodes CASSLQPGNEANEKLFF. The full variable domain, completed using reference TRBV7-9 and TRBJ1-4, is DTGVSQNPRHKITKRGQNVTFRCDPISEHNRLYWYRQTLGQGPEFLTYFQNEAQLEKSRLLSDRFSAERPKGSFSTLEIQRTEQGDSAMYLCASSLQPGNEANEKLFFGSGTQLSVL.

This clonotype is medium-sized in the sample. V usage is TRBV2 and J usage is TRBJ1-5; TRBD1 is a possible D gene (5 bases). The CDR3 is made up of 14 amino acids. The V end was cut by 5 bases, the J end by 4 bases, with 12 bases between. Germline V gene lookup returns CDR1 SNHLY and CDR2 FYNNEI. CDR3 DNA sequence: TGTGCCAGCAGTTGGCAGGGCCTGAATCAGCCCCAGCATTTT. This codes for CASSWQGLNQPQHF.

This clonotype was observed many times. V gene TRBV3-1 combines with J gene TRBJ2-5, with TRBD1 as a possible D gene (5 bases). Germline V gives CDR1 LGHDT, CDR2 YNNKEL (reference sequence). The V end lost 2 bases, the J end lost 4 bases, and 11 bases lay between the germline ends. The CDR3 runs to 14 residues. The DNA for the CDR3 is TGTGCCAGCAGCCAAAATTCCCAGGGAGAGACCCAGTACTTC. This translates into CASSQNSQGETQYF.

The chain recombines TRBV20-1 with TRBJ2-5, with D perhaps being TRBD1 or TRBD2 (5 bases each). The CDR3 extends over 15 amino acids. V was pared by 2 bases and J by 5 bases, with 18 bases between. Germline values: CDR1 DFQATT, CDR2 SNEGSKA (reference sequence). The CDR3 loop reads CSARRQSGEGETQYF. The DNA of the CDR3 is TGCAGTGCTAGACGACAGAGCGGAGAAGGGGAGACCCAGTACTTC.

This clonotype is judged medium-sized (0.01 to 0.1%). The CDR3 nucleotides read TGTGCCACCAGTGAAAGGGACTACCCGAACACCGGGGAGCTGTTTTTT. Amino acid sequence: CATSERDYPNTGELFF. The chain joins TRBV24-1 to TRBJ2-2, with 7 bases aligning to TRBD2. Germline V lookup: CDR1 KGHDR, CDR2 SFDVKD. The CDR3 covers 16 residues. V lost 4 bases, J lost 0 bases, and 4 bases stayed unmatched.

This chain uses TRBV7-6 with TRBJ2-3; maybe TRBD2 (6 bases). Germline CDR1 SGHVS, CDR2 FNYEAQ. The V end lost 6 bases, the J end lost 0 bases, and 22 bases lay between the germline ends. The CDR3 has 18 residues. Here the CDR3 reads CASRTGTGGFSSTDTQYF. The CDR3 DNA is TGTGCCAGCAGGACCGGGACTGGCGGCTTTTCTAGCACAGATACGCAGTATTTT.

On this clonotype itself: A read error may produce the germline difference seen at one junction end. The chain employs TRBV7-7 and TRBJ2-1, with D tentatively TRBD2 (5 bases). The CDR3 contains 13 residues. The germline V gene encodes CDR1 SSHAT and CDR2 FNYEAQ (reference sequence). The CDR3 nucleotides are TGTGCTAGCAGCTTAGCGTCAGGCAATACGCAGTTCTTC. Residues: CASSLASGNTQFF.

This clonotype was picked up a small number of times. A clone one base away is much larger, so this may be a read error. Since no conserved phenylalanine or tryptophan closes the CDR3, a read error is the likely cause. This rearrangement joins TRBV6-4 to TRBJ2-1; 9 bases map to TRBD2. The length of the CDR3 is 17 residues. The V segment lost 3 bases and the J segment 8 bases; nucleotides outside the gene matches: 14. The germline V gene encodes CDR1 MRHNA and CDR2 SNTAGT. CDR3 sequence: CASSEFRSGSSFDEQFS. DNA of the CDR3: TGTGCCAGCAGTGAGTTTCGTAGCGGGAGCTCTTTTGATGAGCAGTTCTCC.

Judged by abundance, this clonotype is medium-sized (0.01 to 0.1%). This chain joins TRBV24-1 and TRBJ2-1; 7 nucleotides align to TRBD1. The CDR3 length is 16 residues. V lost 2 bases and J lost 1; bases outside the gene matches: 4. Germline V gene lookup returns CDR1 KGHDR and CDR2 SFDVKD. This CDR3 is CATSDWVQGSYNEQFF. CDR3 in DNA: TGTGCCACCAGTGATTGGGTACAGGGGTCCTACAATGAGCAGTTCTTC.

This clonotype was counted a single time. This sequence joins TRBV9 and TRBJ1-5, with 7 bases lining up with TRBD1. CDR1 SGDLS and CDR2 YYNGEE come from the germline V gene. The CDR3 contains 16 residues. With V trimmed by 0 bases and J by 6 bases, 9 bases remained unmatched. The CDR3 coding sequence is TGTGCCAGCAGCGTAGGTACAGGGGCAGGCTCTCAGCCCCAGCATTTT. Protein: CASSVGTGAGSQPQHF.

At least ten counts were recorded for this clonotype. The gene calls are TRBV5-1 and TRBJ2-2, with no clear D. Germline-derived CDR1 and CDR2 are SGHRS and YFSETQ. V lost 4 bases, J lost 3 bases, and 10 bases lay in between. CDR3 length equals 14 residues. The CDR3 protein is CASSLYGDTGELFF. In nucleotides, the CDR3 is TGCGCCAGCAGCCTGTACGGAGACACCGGGGAGCTGTTTTTT.

The genes are TRBV20-1 and TRBJ2-7; D might be TRBD1 (6 bases). The CDR3 contains 11 residues. CDR1 DFQATT and CDR2 SNEGSKA come from the germline V gene (reference sequence). The V and J ends lost 6 bases and 2 bases respectively, with 8 bases between them. CDR3 sequence (DNA): TGCAGTGCCAGGGGACCCTACGAGCAGTACTTC. Protein: CSARGPYEQYF.

In this sample, this clonotype turned up many times. V usage is TRBV7-9 and J usage is TRBJ2-3; tentative D call: TRBD2 (6 bases). Germline loops: CDR1 SEHNR, CDR2 FQNEAQ (reference sequence). V was cut by 11 bases and J by 2 bases, with 17 bases left in between. The CDR3 length is 14 residues. CDR3 protein: CASGRDLHTDTQYF. CDR3 nucleotides: TGTGCCTCCGGGCGGGATCTTCACACAGATACGCAGTATTTT.

This clonotype qualifies as medium-sized. The chain recombines TRBV24-1 with TRBJ2-7; 8 nucleotides agree with TRBD1. This CDR3 is built from 15 residues. Germline-derived CDR1 and CDR2 are KGHDR and SFDVKD. The J segment lost 0 bases and the V segment lost 4 bases, leaving 4 bases of the junction unmatched. The CDR3 region has the DNA TGTGCCACCAGTGACCGGGACAGGCCCTCCTACGAGCAGTACTTC. This codes for CATSDRDRPSYEQYF.